This T cell receptor beta chain was documented in a study of chemoradiotherapy in HPV16-positive cancers. Clones were sequenced by immunoSEQ multiplex PCR, and TCRdb holds only the in-frame ones, with some missing. This sample has under 1,500 clones; roughly 81% occur once, and the top ten carry around 15%. Germline V CDR1 and CDR2: SGDLS, YYNGEE. This CDR3 comprises 15 residues. V was cut by 3 bases and J by 4 bases, with 15 bases left in between. This clone was seen a single time. V is TRBV9 and J is TRBJ2-3, with D possibly being TRBD1 (6 bases). The material sequenced was tumor tissue, taken from a patient who underwent chemoradiotherapy. The receptor's source is a human donor with HPV-associated anogenital cancer. As DNA, the CDR3 is TGTGCCAGCAGCGCGGGACACCTCCCCGCAGATACGCAGTATTTT. It translates to CASSAGHLPADTQYF.